The sequence of this T cell receptor beta chain was determined in a study of blood T cells in healthy people across ages. Points from the study as a whole: Naive and antigen-experienced cells were not separated, limiting conclusive comparison.

This clonotype has only one observation. The antigen is unknown. V lost 1 base, J lost 10 bases, and 12 bases stayed unmatched. The CDR3 extends over 15 amino acids. A sample-barcoded 5' primer and a J-beta primer mix were used in a second PCR of roughly 7 to 12 cycles. TCRdb redid the calling of the 5' RACE reads with MiXCR, one entry per CDR3 protein. Here the sample spans 650,000 to 800,000 distinct CDR3 sequences, approximately 48% being singletons. Sequenced: blood. The J gene is TRBJ1-2, the V gene TRBV12-3 or TRBV12-4; 7 bases are a match to TRBD1. This TCR was recovered from a man between 60 and 75 years old in good health. The CDR3 nucleotides are TGTGCCAGCAGTTTAGTCTTAGGGACAGATCTTTACTACACCTTC. It translates to CASSLVLGTDLYYTF.